This entry concerns a single TCR beta chain. The CDR3 does not close with the conserved phenylalanine or tryptophan, likely indicating a read error. The limits of the CDR3 on the DNA are not certain, so only TCRdb's listed CDR3 is given. The data belong to a study of T cell changes during pregnancy in multiple sclerosis. Libraries were prepared by immunoSEQ multiplex PCR; TCRdb keeps only in-frame clonotypes and omits some of them. The table has about 53,000 clones, around 90% seen once. The CDR3 spans 10 residues, counting both ends. Germline lookup yields CDR1 SGHDT and CDR2 YYEEEE. The receptor was isolated from a female donor with multiple sclerosis, enrolled in a pregnancy study. V and J are TRBV5-6 and TRBJ1-2; the D call of TRBD1 is as the table states it, not checked on the DNA. Sequencing used CD8+ T cells from peripheral blood mononuclear cells, obtained before pregnancy. The CDR3 protein is CASSVPGNPI.